This T cell receptor (beta chain) derives from a study of technical replicates of blood from a few donors. V was shortened by 4 bases and J by 4 bases, with 13 bases between the two germline ends. The CDR3 has 14 residues. Germline CDR1 and CDR2: LGHNA and YNFKEQ. Profiled with immunoSEQ multiplex PCR; TCRdb holds only in-frame clones, not every one. The sample has some 80,000 clones; 85% to 95% are singletons. The rearrangement links TRBV4-2 to TRBJ1-1, with D possibly TRBD1 on 6 matching bases. The sequenced material came from T cells isolated from PBMCs. This receptor was obtained from a human donor in good health. Here the CDR3 DNA reads TGTGCCAGCAGCCTTCCACAGGGAAGCACTGAAGCTTTCTTT. It is translated as CASSLPQGSTEAFF.